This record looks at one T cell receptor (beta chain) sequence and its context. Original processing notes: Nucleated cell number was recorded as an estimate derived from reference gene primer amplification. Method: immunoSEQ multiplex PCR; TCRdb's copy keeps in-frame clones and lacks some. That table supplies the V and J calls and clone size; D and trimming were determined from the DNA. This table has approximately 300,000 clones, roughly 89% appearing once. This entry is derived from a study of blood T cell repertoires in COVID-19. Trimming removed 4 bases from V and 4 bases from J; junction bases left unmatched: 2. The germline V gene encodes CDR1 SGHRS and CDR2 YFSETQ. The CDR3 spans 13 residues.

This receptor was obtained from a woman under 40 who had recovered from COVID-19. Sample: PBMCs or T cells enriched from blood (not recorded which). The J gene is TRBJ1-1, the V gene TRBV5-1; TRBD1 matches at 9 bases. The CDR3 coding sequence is TGCGCCAGCAGCCCGGACAGGGGCACTGAAGCTTTCTTT. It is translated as CASSPDRGTEAFF.